Following are 3 T cell receptor beta chains from one sample sequenced in a study of cytomegalovirus exposure and HLA in healthy donors. Amplification used 60 Vbeta primers and 13 Jbeta primers. The data were produced by immunoSEQ multiplex PCR, yet TCRdb's version contains in-frame clones alone and is incomplete. Its clone listing holds roughly 220,000 clones. The sample consisted of PBMCs. All receptors derive from a girl aged 2 to 9 in good health and CMV-seropositive.

The rearrangement uses TRBV4-1 and TRBJ2-7, with TRBD2 as a possible D gene (6 bases). Germline-derived CDR1 and CDR2 are MGHRA and YSYEKL. CDR3 length: 15 amino acids. V lost 5 bases to trimming and J lost 5 bases, with 19 bases between them. CDR3 in amino acids: CASSFQAGPKDEQYF. The DNA for the CDR3 is TGCGCCAGCAGCTTTCAGGCGGGACCCAAAGACGAGCAGTACTTC.

This chain uses TRBV5-1 with TRBJ2-3; D uncertain. Germline V gene data show CDR1 as SGHRS and CDR2 as YFSETQ. CDR3 length: 12 amino acids. The V and J ends lost 3 bases and 9 bases respectively, with 11 bases between them. The CDR3 DNA sequence: TGCGCCAGCAGCTCGGAGCTAACGACGCAGTATTTT. This translates into CASSSELTTQYF.

The chain uses TRBV19 and TRBJ2-2, with 7 bases fitting TRBD1. Looked up from germline, CDR1 is LNHDA and CDR2 is SQIVND (reference sequence). The CDR3 runs 15 residues. Germline trimming cut 5 bases from V and 3 bases from J; bases unmatched to any gene: 6. DNA for the CDR3: TGTGCCAGTAGTGGGGGACAGAGATACACCGGGGAGCTGTTTTTT. Its translation: CASSGGQRYTGELFF.